These T cell receptor beta chains were read from a single sample in a study of persistence of HIV-infected CD4 T cells. These TCRs' antigens remain unknown. The data were produced by immunoSEQ multiplex PCR, yet TCRdb's version contains in-frame clones alone and is incomplete. The sample includes about 36,000 clones, about 84% of them seen just once. Here the sequenced sample was cultured CD4+ T cells from PBMCs, taken from a patient who received antiretroviral therapy. These receptors originate from an adult with HIV. The donor label of this sample is uncertain. CDR3s include the opening cysteine and the closing phenylalanine or tryptophan. The order of the fields is J gene, D gene, clone size, V gene, CDR3 protein, CDR3 DNA. D genes are given only for firm matches. Expanded clones get a size class; other rows say once, few or many, or leave the size out.

TRBJ2-7	TRBD1	.	TRBV10-1	CASSWTGGAEQYF	TGCGCCAGCAGTTGGACAGGGGGCGCCGAGCAGTACTTC
TRBJ1-2	.	.	TRBV6-1	CASSEASWTHPNYGYTF	TGTGCCAGCAGTGAAGCGAGTTGGACGCACCCTAACTATGGCTACACCTTC
TRBJ2-7	.	.	TRBV5-1	CASSPQGSYEQYF	TGCGCCAGCAGCCCCCAGGGGAGCTACGAGCAGTACTTC
TRBJ1-1	.	.	TRBV5-1	CASSLVGQPEAFF	TGCGCCAGCAGCTTGGTCGGACAGCCTGAAGCTTTCTTT
TRBJ2-7	.	.	TRBV4-1	CASSHLGQYEQYF	TGCGCCAGCAGCCATCTTGGACAGTACGAGCAGTACTTC
TRBJ1-2	TRBD1	.	TRBV15	CATSRTDRVANYGYTF	TGTGCCACCAGCAGAACCGACAGGGTAGCTAACTATGGCTACACCTTC
TRBJ1-1	.	.	TRBV28	CASSLWGGMTEAFF	TGTGCCAGCAGTTTATGGGGGGGTATGACTGAAGCTTTCTTT
TRBJ1-2	.	.	TRBV5-1	CASSPLERGTNYGYTF	TGCGCCAGCAGCCCCTTGGAGAGGGGTACTAACTATGGCTACACCTTC
TRBJ1-4	.	.	TRBV5-1	CASSSGRGEKLFF	TGCGCCAGCAGCTCCGGGAGGGGTGAAAAACTGTTTTTT
TRBJ1-2	TRBD1	.	TRBV28	CASSPTGGGLANYGYTF	TGTGCCAGCAGCCCGACAGGGGGCGGATTAGCTAACTATGGCTACACCTTC
TRBJ1-1	TRBD1	.	TRBV2	CASTLTDRANTEAFF	TGTGCCAGCACTCTGACGGACAGGGCGAACACTGAAGCTTTCTTT
TRBJ2-2	.	.	TRBV7-2	CASSPRTNTGELFF	TGTGCCAGCAGCCCCCGGACCAACACCGGGGAGCTGTTTTTT
TRBJ1-5	.	.	TRBV15	CATSRDQYVGNSNQPQHF	TGTGCCACCAGCAGAGATCAATACGTGGGTAATAGCAATCAGCCCCAGCATTTT
TRBJ1-3	.	.	TRBV15	CATSRDPGSGNTIYF	TGTGCCACCAGCAGAGACCCAGGATCTGGAAACACCATATATTTT
TRBJ2-7	.	.	TRBV3-1/TRBV3-2	CASSQTSEQYF	TGTGCCAGCTCACAGACATCCGAGCAGTACTTC
TRBJ1-3	.	.	TRBV10-1	CASRNGQPGNTIYF	TGCGCCAGCAGGAATGGACAACCTGGAAACACCATATATTTT
TRBJ2-1	.	.	TRBV19	CASSIDLSLGRFF	TGTGCCAGTAGTATAGACCTTTCCTTAGGCAGGTTCTTC
TRBJ2-6	.	.	TRBV28	CASSYPGANVLTF	TGTGCCAGCAGTTATCCTGGGGCCAACGTCCTGACTTTC
TRBJ1-4	.	once	TRBV28	CASRRQKNEKLFF	TGTGCCAGCAGGCGACAGAAGAATGAAAAACTGTTTTTT
TRBJ1-6	TRBD1	few	TRBV7-9	CASSTTGGESPYNSPLHF	TGTGCCAGCAGCACGACAGGGGGCGAAAGTCCCTATAATTCACCCCTCCACTTT
TRBJ1-4	TRBD1	.	TRBV7-9	CASSPKGQGGEKLFF	TGTGCCAGCAGCCCCAAGGGACAGGGCGGGGAAAAACTGTTTTTT
TRBJ2-5	.	.	TRBV3-1/TRBV3-2	CASSQVRETQYF	TGTGCCAGCAGCCAAGTTAGGGAGACCCAGTACTTC
TRBJ2-6	.	.	TRBV6-5	CASEPRVPGANVLTF	TGTGCCAGTGAACCCAGGGTACCTGGGGCCAACGTCCTGACTTTC
TRBJ2-2	.	.	TRBV6-1	CASSAQQTGHTGELFF	TGTGCCAGCAGTGCACAACAAACAGGACATACCGGGGAGCTGTTTTTT
TRBJ2-5	.	.	TRBV14	CASSQDRVLETQYF	TGTGCCAGCAGCCAAGACAGGGTTTTGGAGACCCAGTACTTC
TRBJ2-2	TRBD2	.	TRBV18	CASSPQLAGGSGGGELFF	TGTGCCAGCTCACCACAACTAGCGGGGGGATCCGGAGGCGGGGAGCTGTTTTTT
TRBJ2-2	.	.	TRBV7-3	CASRRDWLTGELFF	TGTGCCAGCAGAAGGGACTGGCTCACCGGGGAGCTGTTTTTT
TRBJ1-1	TRBD1	.	TRBV28	CASSPGQGGDTEAFF	TGTGCCAGCAGTCCCGGACAGGGAGGGGACACTGAAGCTTTCTTT